This T cell receptor (beta chain) was documented in a study of metastatic and nonmetastatic thyroid tumors. Whole-study context: Repertoires were compared across blood and tumor or nodule tissue from malignant and benign thyroid patients. Study outcomes and limitations: Reportedly, malignant thyroid tumors had significantly higher TCR beta diversity than benign nodules, in blood and tumor.

TCRdb recomputed clones from the PCR reads via MiXCR. The sample shows around 59,000 clones, 15% to 20% of them seen only once. Thyroid surgery was performed in patients who had received no treatment beforehand. With respect to this clone: What it binds is not known.

Sequenced: blood. The sequence came from a male donor with papillary thyroid cancer or a benign thyroid nodule (not recorded which). Some clones in this sample may be carry-over from other donors' samples.

The CDR3 sequence: CASSHPPKGRVVYEQYF. The CDR3 DNA reads as TGCGCCAGCAGCCACCCCCCGAAGGGGCGGGTAGTCTACGAGCAGTACTTC. This chain uses TRBV4-1 with TRBJ2-7; the D gene could be TRBD1 or TRBD2 (5 bases each). Trimming took 3 bases from V and 3 from J, leaving 21 bases between them. The CDR3 is made up of 17 amino acids. Germline loops: CDR1 MGHRA, CDR2 YSYEKL.